These 16 T cell receptor beta chains were all obtained from the same sample, sequenced in a study of blood T cells in healthy people across ages. Using a J-beta primer mix together with a sample-barcoded 5' primer, a second PCR was run for about 6 to 11 cycles. Each CDR3 protein is one row after TCRdb ran MiXCR on the 5' RACE reads. The table shows hundreds of thousands of distinct CDR3 sequences, with 58% occurring only once. Sequencing input: blood. These receptors were taken from a man between 25 and 39 years old in good health.

The genes are TRBV6-2 or TRBV6-3 and TRBJ1-1; D not resolved. Trimming removed 5 bases from V and 0 bases from J, with 10 bases in between. Germline CDR1 and CDR2: MNHEY and SVGEGT. The CDR3 has 14 amino acids. CDR3 residues: CASSAWVVNTEAFF. The CDR3 DNA reads as TGTGCCAGCAGTGCCTGGGTGGTGAACACTGAAGCTTTCTTT.

V usage is TRBV14 and J usage is TRBJ1-2; D not certain. This CDR3 spans 13 amino acids. Germline V gene sequence: CDR1 SGHDN, CDR2 FVKESK. V gave up 1 base and J gave up 7 bases, with 10 bases separating them. CDR3 loop: CASSQGWTAGYTF. In nucleotides, the CDR3 is TGTGCCAGCAGCCAAGGATGGACTGCTGGCTACACCTTC.

Details on this clonotype: A much larger clone differs from this one at a single base, so this may be a read error. The chain combines TRBV7-2 with TRBJ2-3; no firm D call. V was clipped by 4 bases and J by 5 bases, with 10 bases between them. The CDR3 extends over 13 amino acids. Germline assignment: CDR1 SGHTA and CDR2 FQGNSA. CDR3 loop: CASSCAPGDTQYF. DNA of the CDR3: TGTGCCAGCAGCTGCGCCCCTGGAGATACGCAGTATTTT.

The CDR3 DNA is TGCAGCGTCCAGGGGCAGGGACCCTACGAGCAGTACTTC. This sequence encodes CSVQGQGPYEQYF. This chain connects TRBV29-1 to TRBJ2-7, with D perhaps matching TRBD1 (6 bases). V was clipped by 6 bases and J by 2 bases, with 14 bases between them. From germline, CDR1 is SQVTM and CDR2 ANQGSEA. The CDR3 loop spans 13 amino acids.

This clonotype was seen once. The rearrangement uses TRBV4-2 and TRBJ2-7; TRBD2 agrees at 11 bases. The CDR3 has 15 residues. After removal of 8 bases from V and 3 bases from J, the junction contained 9 bases not matched to a gene. Germline V gene data show CDR1 as LGHNA and CDR2 as YNFKEQ. Here the CDR3 reads CASGPRLAGNYEQYF. CDR3 bases: TGTGCCAGCGGCCCGCGACTAGCGGGAAACTACGAGCAGTACTTC.

The chain links TRBV27 to TRBJ1-6; D gene ambiguous. CDR3 length equals 14 residues. V was shortened by 6 bases and J by 6 bases, with 12 bases between the two germline ends. Germline V gene sequence: CDR1 MNHEY, CDR2 SMNVEV (reference sequence). CDR3 bases: TGTGCCAGCAGCTTTAGCCGGTCTAATTCACCCCTCCACTTT. This sequence encodes CASSFSRSNSPLHF.

The V and J genes are TRBV12-3 or TRBV12-4 and TRBJ2-4, with 7 positions matching TRBD2. This CDR3 region has 17 residues. V shed 4 bases, J shed 2 bases, and the junction held 11 bases outside the gene matches. The chain's CDR3 is CASSYITGGLSKNIQYF. CDR3 DNA sequence: TGTGCCAGCAGTTATATTACGGGGGGTCTCTCCAAAAACATTCAGTACTTC.

The chain carries TRBV4-3 and TRBJ2-7; no definite D call. Germline-derived CDR1 and CDR2 are LGHNA and YSLEER. The V gene lost 2 bases and the J gene lost 1 base, with 18 bases spanning the gap. This CDR3 contains 17 residues. CDR3 sequence (DNA): TGCGCCAGCAGCCAACGTATTCGGGTTGGAGAATCCTACGAGCAGTACTTC. This gives the protein CASSQRIRVGESYEQYF.

This clonotype was counted a single time. This chain uses TRBV20-1 with TRBJ2-4; D is undetermined. The DNA end is a closer match to TRBJ2-7, so the J assignment may be wrong. Germline values: CDR1 DFQATT, CDR2 SNEGSKA (reference sequence). The CDR3 runs to 11 residues. The CDR3 region is CSVDGKGEQYF. CDR3 coding DNA: TGCAGTGTGGACGGAAAAGGCGAGCAGTACTTC.

V usage is TRBV12-3 or TRBV12-4 and J usage is TRBJ1-5, with D possibly TRBD1 on 5 matching bases. V was pared by 5 bases and J by 4 bases, with 15 bases between. The CDR3 has 15 residues. This CDR3 is CASSTRVPRNQPQHF. The CDR3 nucleotides are TGTGCCAGCAGTACCAGGGTTCCGCGTAATCAGCCCCAGCATTTT.

In its sample, this clonotype was seen once. CDR3 amino acids: CASSQTGTGRLGYTF. CDR3 in DNA: TGTGCCAGCAGCCAGACCGGGACAGGACGGCTCGGCTACACCTTC. This chain joins TRBV3-1 and TRBJ1-2; 8 bases are shared with TRBD1. CDR3 size: 15 residues. The J segment lost 8 bases and the V segment lost 3 bases, leaving 11 bases of the junction unmatched. Germline V gene data show CDR1 as LGHDT and CDR2 as YNNKEL (reference sequence). The entire variable domain, with the rest obtained from reference TRBV3-1 and TRBJ1-2, is as follows: DTAVSQTPKYLVTQMGNDKSIKCEQNLGHDTMYWYKQDSKKFLKIMFSYNNKELIINETVPNRFSPKSPDKAHLNLHINSLELGDSAVYFCASSQTGTGRLGYTFGSGTRLTVV.

The sample holds a few counts of this clonotype. The chain joins TRBV7-9 to TRBJ1-6, with D perhaps TRBD1 (5 bases). The germline V gene has CDR1 SEHNR and CDR2 FQNEAQ (reference sequence). V shed 5 bases and J shed 8 bases, with 13 bases lying between them. The CDR3 has 14 amino acids. The CDR3 DNA sequence: TGTGCCAGCAGCCTTGGGGACTTCGATTCACCCCTCCACTTT. Protein sequence: CASSLGDFDSPLHF.

This chain joins TRBV12-3 or TRBV12-4 and TRBJ1-1, with a weak D call TRBD1 (6 bases). The CDR3 sequence is 14 residues long. The V and J ends lost 6 bases and 6 bases respectively, with 17 bases between them. CDR3 sequence: CASSRTGYQAEAFF. The CDR3 DNA reads TGTGCCAGCAGCCGAACAGGGTATCAGGCTGAAGCTTTCTTT.

V is TRBV10-2 and J is TRBJ2-1, with 13 bases identical to TRBD2. The CDR3 covers 14 residues. Germline V gene lookup returns CDR1 WSHSY and CDR2 SAAADI. J was trimmed by 13 bases and V by 2 bases; bases with no gene match: 5. The CDR3 loop reads CASSERTSGGQQFF. In nucleotides, the CDR3 is TGCGCCAGCAGTGAGCGGACTAGCGGGGGCCAACAGTTCTTC.

This clonotype was seen only a few times. The J gene is TRBJ2-7, the V gene TRBV11-1; D is uncertain. CDR1 SGHAT and CDR2 FQDESV come from the germline V gene (reference sequence). The CDR3 covers 17 residues. V lost 3 bases and J lost 3, with 21 bases in between. The CDR3 reads CASSFAHSDPLLYEQYF. The CDR3 DNA sequence: TGTGCCAGCAGCTTCGCCCACTCGGACCCACTCCTCTACGAGCAGTACTTC.

This clonotype appeared a single time. The rearrangement links TRBV4-2 to TRBJ2-1; TRBD2 matches 7 bases. The V gene end was trimmed by 4 bases and the J gene end by 1 base; junction bases not matched to a gene: 7. The CDR3 extends over 16 amino acids. The germline V gene has CDR1 LGHNA and CDR2 YNFKEQ. The CDR3 DNA reads TGTGCCAGCAGCCGACAGCGGGACCGATCCTACAATGAGCAGTTCTTC. It translates to CASSRQRDRSYNEQFF.